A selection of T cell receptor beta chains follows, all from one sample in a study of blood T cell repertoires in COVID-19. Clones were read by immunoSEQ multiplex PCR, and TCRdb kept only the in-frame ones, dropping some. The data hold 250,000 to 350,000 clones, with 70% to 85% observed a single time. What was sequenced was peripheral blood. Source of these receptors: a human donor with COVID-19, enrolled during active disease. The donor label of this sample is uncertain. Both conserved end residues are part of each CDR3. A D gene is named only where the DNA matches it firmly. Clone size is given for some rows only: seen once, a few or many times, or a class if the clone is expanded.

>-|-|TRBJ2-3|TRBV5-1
TGCGCCAGCAGCCGGGTGGCAGATACTAGCACAGATACGCAGTATTTT
CASSRVADTSTDTQYF
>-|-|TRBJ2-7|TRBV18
TGTGCCAGCTCACCAGAATCTGGAGACCACGAGCAGTACTTC
CASSPESGDHEQYF
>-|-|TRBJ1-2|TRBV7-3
TGTGCCAGCAGCTTAGCCAGAAACTATGGCTACACCTTC
CASSLARNYGYTF
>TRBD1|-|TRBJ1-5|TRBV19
TGTGCCAGTAACCCGGGGACAGCCGGGAATCAGCCCCAGCATTTT
CASNPGTAGNQPQHF
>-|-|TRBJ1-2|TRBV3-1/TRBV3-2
TGTGCCAGCACGCAGGGGAGTTGGGATTTCTATGGCTACACCTTC
CASTQGSWDFYGYTF
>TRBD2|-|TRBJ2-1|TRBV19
TGTGCCAGTAGTATGCTAGCGGCCGCCTACAATGAGCAGTTCTTC
CASSMLAAAYNEQFF
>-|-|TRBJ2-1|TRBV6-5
TGTGCCAGCCTACAGGGATCTTACAATGAGCAGTTCTTC
CASLQGSYNEQFF
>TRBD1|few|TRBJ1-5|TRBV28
TGTGCCAGCAGTCGGACAGGGGGTCTCAATCAGCCCCAGCATTTT
CASSRTGGLNQPQHF
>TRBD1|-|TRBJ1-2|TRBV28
TGTGCCAGCAGTGAGGGACAGAAAAATGGCTACACCTTC
CASSEGQKNGYTF
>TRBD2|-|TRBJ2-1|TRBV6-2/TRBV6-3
TGTGCCAGCAGTTACTCGGGGGGACTAGCGGGAGCTGGTAATGAGCAGTTCTTC
CASSYSGGLAGAGNEQFF
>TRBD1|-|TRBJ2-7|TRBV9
TGTGCCAGCAGCGTAGCTACAGGGGACAACGAGCAGTACTTC
CASSVATGDNEQYF
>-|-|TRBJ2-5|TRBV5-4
TGTGCCAGCAGCCTTGACAGTCGGGAGACCCAGTACTTC
CASSLDSRETQYF
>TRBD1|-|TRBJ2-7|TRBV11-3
TGTGCCAGCAGCCTTGGGGACAGAACCTACGAGCAGTACTTC
CASSLGDRTYEQYF
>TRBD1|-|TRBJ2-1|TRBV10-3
TGTGCCATCAGTGAGTCAGGCGGGACAGGGACCTACAATGAGCAGTTCTTC
CAISESGGTGTYNEQFF
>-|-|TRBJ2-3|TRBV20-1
TGCAGTGCCCTCACAGATACGCAGTATTTT
CSALTDTQYF
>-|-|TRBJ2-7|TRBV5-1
TGCGCCAGCAGCTTGCGACAGGGAGGCGACGAGCAGTACTTC
CASSLRQGGDEQYF
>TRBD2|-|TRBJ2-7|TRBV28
TGTGCCAGCCAATCCGCGGGAGGGCCTTACGAGCAGTACTTC
CASQSAGGPYEQYF
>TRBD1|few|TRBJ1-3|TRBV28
TGTGCCAGCAGTCAAACCGGGACAGGGTCTGGAAACACCATATATTTT
CASSQTGTGSGNTIYF